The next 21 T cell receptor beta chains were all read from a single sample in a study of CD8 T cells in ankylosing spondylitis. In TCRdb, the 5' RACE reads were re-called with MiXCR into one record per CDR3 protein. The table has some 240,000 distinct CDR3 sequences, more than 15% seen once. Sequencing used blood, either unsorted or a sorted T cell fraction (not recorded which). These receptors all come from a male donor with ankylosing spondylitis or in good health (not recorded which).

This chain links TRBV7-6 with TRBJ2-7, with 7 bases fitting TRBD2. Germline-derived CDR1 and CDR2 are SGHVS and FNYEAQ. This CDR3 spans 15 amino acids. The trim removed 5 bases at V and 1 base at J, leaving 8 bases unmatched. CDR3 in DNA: TGTGCCAGCAGCCCAAAACTAGCGCCGTCCTACGAGCAGTACTTC. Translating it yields CASSPKLAPSYEQYF.

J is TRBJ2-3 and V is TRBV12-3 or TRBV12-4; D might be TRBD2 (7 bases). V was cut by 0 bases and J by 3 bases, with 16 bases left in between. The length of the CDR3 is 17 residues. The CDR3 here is CASSLAGAGQSTDTQYF. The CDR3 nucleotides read TGTGCCAGCAGTTTAGCCGGAGCGGGACAATCGACAGATACGCAGTATTTT.

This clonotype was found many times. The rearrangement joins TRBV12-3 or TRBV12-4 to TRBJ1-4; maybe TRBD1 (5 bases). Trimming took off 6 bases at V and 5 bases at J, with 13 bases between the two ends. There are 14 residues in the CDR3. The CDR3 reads CASSSGTDNEKLFF. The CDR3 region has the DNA TGTGCCAGCAGCTCCGGGACGGACAATGAAAAACTGTTTTTT.

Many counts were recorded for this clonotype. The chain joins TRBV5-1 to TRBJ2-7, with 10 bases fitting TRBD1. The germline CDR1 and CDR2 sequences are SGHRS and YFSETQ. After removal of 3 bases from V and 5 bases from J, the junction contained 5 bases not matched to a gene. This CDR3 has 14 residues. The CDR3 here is CASSSGQGVDEQYF. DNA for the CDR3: TGCGCCAGCAGCTCCGGACAGGGGGTGGACGAGCAGTACTTC.

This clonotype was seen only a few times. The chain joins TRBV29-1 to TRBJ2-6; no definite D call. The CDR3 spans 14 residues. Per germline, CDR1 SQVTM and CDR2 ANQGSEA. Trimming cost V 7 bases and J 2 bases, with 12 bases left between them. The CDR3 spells CSDPVMPGANVLTF. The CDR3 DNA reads TGCAGCGACCCGGTGATGCCTGGGGCCAACGTCCTGACTTTC.

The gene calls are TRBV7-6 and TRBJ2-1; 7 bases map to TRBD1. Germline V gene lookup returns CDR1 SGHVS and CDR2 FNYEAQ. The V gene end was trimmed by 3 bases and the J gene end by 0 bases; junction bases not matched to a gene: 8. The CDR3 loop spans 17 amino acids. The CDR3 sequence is CASSFQDRVYSYNEQFF. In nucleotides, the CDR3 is TGTGCCAGCAGCTTCCAAGACAGGGTATACTCCTACAATGAGCAGTTCTTC.

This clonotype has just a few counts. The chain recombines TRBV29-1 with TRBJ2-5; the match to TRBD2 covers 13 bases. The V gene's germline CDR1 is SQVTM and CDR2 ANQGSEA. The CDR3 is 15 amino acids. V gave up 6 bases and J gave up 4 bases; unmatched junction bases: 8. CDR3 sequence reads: CSVLWTSGSRETQYF. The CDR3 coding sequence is TGCAGCGTACTCTGGACTAGCGGGAGTAGAGAGACCCAGTACTTC.

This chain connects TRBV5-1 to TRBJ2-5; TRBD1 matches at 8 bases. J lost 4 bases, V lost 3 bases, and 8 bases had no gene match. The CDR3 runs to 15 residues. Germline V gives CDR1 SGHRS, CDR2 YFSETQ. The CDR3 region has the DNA TGCGCCAGCAGCTCCGCGACAGGGGTGGTAGAGACCCAGTACTTC. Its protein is CASSSATGVVETQYF.

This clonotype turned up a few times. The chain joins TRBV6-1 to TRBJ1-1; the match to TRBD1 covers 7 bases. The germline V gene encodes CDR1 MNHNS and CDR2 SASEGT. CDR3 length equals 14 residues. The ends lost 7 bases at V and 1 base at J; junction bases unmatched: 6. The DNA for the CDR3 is TGTGCCAGCACCCCTCAGGGGGGGAACACTGAAGCTTTCTTT. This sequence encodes CASTPQGGNTEAFF.

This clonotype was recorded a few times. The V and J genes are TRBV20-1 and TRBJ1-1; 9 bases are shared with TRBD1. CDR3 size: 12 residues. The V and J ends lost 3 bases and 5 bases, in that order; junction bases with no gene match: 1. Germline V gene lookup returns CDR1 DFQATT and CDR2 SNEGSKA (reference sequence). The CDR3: CSARGTGTEAFF. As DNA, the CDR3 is TGCAGTGCTAGGGGGACAGGGACTGAAGCTTTCTTT.

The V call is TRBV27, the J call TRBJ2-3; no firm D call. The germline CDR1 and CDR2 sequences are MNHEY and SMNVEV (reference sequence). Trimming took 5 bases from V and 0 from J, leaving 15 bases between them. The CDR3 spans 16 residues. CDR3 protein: CASSPWPDRSTDTQYF. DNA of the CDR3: TGTGCCAGCAGTCCGTGGCCTGACCGGAGCACAGATACGCAGTATTTT.

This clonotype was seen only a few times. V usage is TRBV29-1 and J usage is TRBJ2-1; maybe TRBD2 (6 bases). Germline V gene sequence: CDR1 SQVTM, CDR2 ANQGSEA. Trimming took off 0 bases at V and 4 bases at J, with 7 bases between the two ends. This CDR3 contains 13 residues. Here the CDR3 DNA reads TGCAGCGTTGAAGATGGGGGGTACAATGAGCAGTTCTTC. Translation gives CSVEDGGYNEQFF.

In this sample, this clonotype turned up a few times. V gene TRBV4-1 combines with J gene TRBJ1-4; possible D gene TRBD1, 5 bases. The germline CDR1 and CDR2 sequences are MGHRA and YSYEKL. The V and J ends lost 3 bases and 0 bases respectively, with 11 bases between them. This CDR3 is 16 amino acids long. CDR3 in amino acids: CASSHRDGATNEKLFF. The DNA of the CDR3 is TGCGCCAGCAGCCACAGGGACGGTGCAACTAATGAAAAACTGTTTTTT.

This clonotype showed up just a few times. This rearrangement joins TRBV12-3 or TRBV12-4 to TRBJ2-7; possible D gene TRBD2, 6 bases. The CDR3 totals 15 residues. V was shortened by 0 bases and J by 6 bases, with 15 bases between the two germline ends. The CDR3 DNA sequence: TGTGCCAGCAGTTTAGCCGGGGGATTATATCTCGAGCAGTACTTC. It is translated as CASSLAGGLYLEQYF.

In DNA form, the CDR3 reads TGTGCCAGCAGCCAATATGAGGCAGGGAGGAGTGGGGAGCTGTTTTTT. The encoded protein is CASSQYEAGRSGELFF. This chain joins TRBV14 and TRBJ2-2; possibly TRBD2 for D (6 bases). The V end was cut by 2 bases, the J end by 8 bases, with 18 bases between. Looked up from germline, CDR1 is SGHDN and CDR2 is FVKESK. The CDR3 is 16 residues long.

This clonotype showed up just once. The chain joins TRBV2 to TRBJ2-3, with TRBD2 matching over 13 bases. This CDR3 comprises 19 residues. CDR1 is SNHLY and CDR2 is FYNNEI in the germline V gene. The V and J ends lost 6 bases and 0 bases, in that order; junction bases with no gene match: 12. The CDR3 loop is CASRERGTSGTSSTDTQYF. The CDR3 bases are TGTGCCAGCAGAGAAAGGGGGACTAGCGGGACCTCTAGCACAGATACGCAGTATTTT.

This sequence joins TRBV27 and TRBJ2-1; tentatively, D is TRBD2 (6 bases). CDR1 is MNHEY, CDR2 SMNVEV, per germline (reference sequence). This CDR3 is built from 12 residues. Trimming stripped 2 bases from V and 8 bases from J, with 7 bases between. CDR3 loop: CASSLRGYEQFF. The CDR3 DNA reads TGTGCCAGCAGTTTACGGGGGTATGAGCAGTTCTTC.

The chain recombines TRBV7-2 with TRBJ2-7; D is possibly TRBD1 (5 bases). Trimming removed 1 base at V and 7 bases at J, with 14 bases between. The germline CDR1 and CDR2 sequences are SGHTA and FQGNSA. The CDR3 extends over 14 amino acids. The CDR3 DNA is TGTGCCAGCAGCTTAGGGGCAGGGTTCCAGGAGCAGTACTTC. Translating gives CASSLGAGFQEQYF.

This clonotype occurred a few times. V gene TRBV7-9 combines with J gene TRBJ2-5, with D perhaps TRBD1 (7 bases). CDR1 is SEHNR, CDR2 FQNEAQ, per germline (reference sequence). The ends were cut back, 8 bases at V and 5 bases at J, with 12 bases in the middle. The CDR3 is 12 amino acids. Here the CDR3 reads CASGQGGETQYF. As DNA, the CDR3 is TGTGCCAGCGGTCAGGGGGGCGAGACCCAGTACTTC.

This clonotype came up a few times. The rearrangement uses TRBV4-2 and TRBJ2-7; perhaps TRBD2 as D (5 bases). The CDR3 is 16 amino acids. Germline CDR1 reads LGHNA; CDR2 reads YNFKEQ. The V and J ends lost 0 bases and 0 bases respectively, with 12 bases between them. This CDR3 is CASSQDETTYSYEQYF. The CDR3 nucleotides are TGTGCCAGCAGCCAAGATGAGACTACCTACTCCTACGAGCAGTACTTC.

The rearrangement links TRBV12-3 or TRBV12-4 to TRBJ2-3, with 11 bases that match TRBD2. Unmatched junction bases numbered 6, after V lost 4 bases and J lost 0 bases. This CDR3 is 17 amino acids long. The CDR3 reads CASSSQLAGESTDTQYF. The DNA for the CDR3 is TGTGCCAGCAGTTCTCAACTAGCGGGAGAAAGCACAGATACGCAGTATTTT.